These T cell receptor beta chains were read from a single sample in a study of blood T cell repertoires in COVID-19. Produced via immunoSEQ multiplex PCR; TCRdb's table is partial and in-frame only. Altogether fewer than 250,000 clones are present, roughly 85% being singletons, with the ten largest covering roughly 3.8%. Specimen: PBMCs or T cells enriched from blood (not recorded which). These receptors came from a woman aged 40-49 years with acute COVID-19. CDR3s include the opening cysteine and the closing phenylalanine or tryptophan. D genes are given only for firm matches. Not all rows give a size; the values are once, few, many and, for expanded clones, a class.

clone_size: .
d_call: .
j_call: TRBJ2-1
v_call: TRBV27
cdr3_aa: CASRRGGSYNEQFF
cdr3_nt: TGTGCCAGCAGGAGGGGGGGCTCCTACAATGAGCAGTTCTTC

clone_size: .
d_call: TRBD1
j_call: TRBJ1-6
v_call: TRBV6-5
cdr3_aa: CASSQGQGSYSPLHF
cdr3_nt: TGTGCCAGCAGTCAGGGACAGGGATCTTATTCACCCCTCCACTTT

clone_size: .
d_call: .
j_call: TRBJ1-4
v_call: TRBV4-3
cdr3_aa: CASSRREGGEKLFF
cdr3_nt: TGCGCCAGCAGCCGCAGGGAGGGAGGCGAAAAACTGTTTTTT

clone_size: .
d_call: .
j_call: TRBJ2-7
v_call: TRBV24-1
cdr3_aa: CAKLPLYEQYF
cdr3_nt: TGTGCCAAACTCCCACTCTACGAGCAGTACTTC

clone_size: few
d_call: .
j_call: TRBJ1-1
v_call: TRBV4-1
cdr3_aa: CASSQAGRGANPEAFF
cdr3_nt: TGCGCCAGCAGCCAAGCGGGCCGGGGGGCTAACCCTGAAGCTTTCTTT

clone_size: .
d_call: TRBD1
j_call: TRBJ2-5
v_call: TRBV19
cdr3_aa: CASSNQQGSAETQYF
cdr3_nt: TGTGCCAGTAGTAACCAACAGGGGTCCGCGGAGACCCAGTACTTC

clone_size: .
d_call: TRBD1
j_call: TRBJ2-1
v_call: TRBV28
cdr3_aa: CASSFQGQGAMNEQFF
cdr3_nt: TGTGCCAGCAGTTTCCAGGGACAGGGGGCGATGAATGAGCAGTTCTTC

clone_size: .
d_call: .
j_call: TRBJ2-2
v_call: TRBV3-1/TRBV3-2
cdr3_aa: CASSQDLETMNTGELFF
cdr3_nt: TGTGCCAGCAGCCAAGATTTAGAGACAATGAACACCGGGGAGCTGTTTTTT

clone_size: .
d_call: TRBD2
j_call: TRBJ2-1
v_call: TRBV29-1
cdr3_aa: CSVDLPSGEQFF
cdr3_nt: TGCAGCGTTGACTTGCCTAGCGGAGAGCAGTTCTTC

clone_size: .
d_call: .
j_call: TRBJ2-2
v_call: TRBV12-3/TRBV12-4
cdr3_aa: CASSQGRRELFF
cdr3_nt: TGTGCCAGCAGTCAGGGAAGGAGGGAGCTGTTTTTT

clone_size: .
d_call: TRBD2
j_call: TRBJ2-2
v_call: TRBV5-1
cdr3_aa: CASSTGTSGSTGELFF
cdr3_nt: TGCGCCAGCAGCACTGGGACTAGCGGTTCCACCGGGGAGCTGTTTTTT

clone_size: .
d_call: .
j_call: TRBJ1-1
v_call: TRBV7-3
cdr3_aa: CASSLTGQNEAFF
cdr3_nt: TGTGCCAGCAGCTTAACCGGACAGAATGAAGCTTTCTTT

clone_size: .
d_call: .
j_call: TRBJ2-7
v_call: TRBV2
cdr3_aa: CASSEARGHEQYF
cdr3_nt: TGTGCCAGCAGTGAAGCAAGAGGGCACGAGCAGTACTTC

clone_size: .
d_call: .
j_call: TRBJ2-3
v_call: TRBV19
cdr3_aa: CASSISADSTDTQYF
cdr3_nt: TGTGCCAGTAGTATATCAGCGGACAGCACAGATACGCAGTATTTT

clone_size: .
d_call: .
j_call: TRBJ1-1
v_call: TRBV28
cdr3_aa: CASSPPRNTEAFF
cdr3_nt: TGTGCCAGCAGCCCCCCCAGGAACACTGAAGCTTTCTTT

clone_size: .
d_call: .
j_call: TRBJ1-3
v_call: TRBV28
cdr3_aa: CASRPVQERNTIYF
cdr3_nt: TGTGCCAGCAGGCCCGTACAGGAAAGAAACACCATATATTTT

clone_size: .
d_call: .
j_call: TRBJ2-1
v_call: TRBV9
cdr3_aa: CASSTRVETDNEQFF
cdr3_nt: TGTGCCAGCAGCACACGAGTGGAGACAGACAATGAGCAGTTCTTC

clone_size: .
d_call: .
j_call: TRBJ2-1
v_call: TRBV2
cdr3_aa: CASKLLVGEQFF
cdr3_nt: TGTGCCAGCAAGCTCTTGGTTGGTGAGCAGTTCTTC

clone_size: .
d_call: .
j_call: TRBJ2-3
v_call: TRBV19
cdr3_aa: CASSLRGDTQYF
cdr3_nt: TGTGCCAGTAGTCTTAGAGGGGATACGCAGTATTTT

clone_size: .
d_call: .
j_call: TRBJ2-3
v_call: TRBV19
cdr3_aa: CASSIGSGTDTQYF
cdr3_nt: TGTGCCAGTAGTATAGGTAGTGGCACAGATACGCAGTATTTT

clone_size: .
d_call: .
j_call: TRBJ2-7
v_call: TRBV9
cdr3_aa: CASSVASRDYEQYF
cdr3_nt: TGTGCCAGCAGCGTAGCTAGCAGAGACTACGAGCAGTACTTC

clone_size: .
d_call: TRBD1
j_call: TRBJ2-7
v_call: TRBV18
cdr3_aa: CASSSGTGDEQYF
cdr3_nt: TGTGCCAGCTCATCCGGGACAGGGGACGAGCAGTACTTC

clone_size: few
d_call: .
j_call: TRBJ2-7
v_call: TRBV14
cdr3_aa: CASSQQVDRFTWEQYF
cdr3_nt: TGTGCCAGCAGCCAACAAGTAGACAGGTTTACCTGGGAGCAGTACTTC

clone_size: .
d_call: .
j_call: TRBJ1-5
v_call: TRBV18
cdr3_aa: CASSPGGTYSNQPQHF
cdr3_nt: TGTGCCAGCTCACCAGGAGGAACGTATAGCAATCAGCCCCAGCATTTT

clone_size: .
d_call: .
j_call: TRBJ1-2
v_call: TRBV12-3/TRBV12-4
cdr3_aa: CASGDSNNYGYTF
cdr3_nt: TGTGCCAGCGGTGACAGCAATAACTATGGCTACACCTTC

clone_size: .
d_call: .
j_call: TRBJ2-5
v_call: TRBV11-2
cdr3_aa: CASSSRGKDQETQYF
cdr3_nt: TGTGCCAGCAGCTCAAGGGGGAAGGACCAAGAGACCCAGTACTTC

clone_size: .
d_call: .
j_call: TRBJ2-5
v_call: TRBV18
cdr3_aa: CASSTGGAVVETQYF
cdr3_nt: TGTGCCAGCTCAACCGGAGGTGCGGTGGTGGAGACCCAGTACTTC

clone_size: .
d_call: .
j_call: TRBJ1-1
v_call: TRBV11-3
cdr3_aa: CASSLAGRRRGNTEAFF
cdr3_nt: TGTGCCAGCAGCTTAGCGGGAAGACGGAGGGGTAACACTGAAGCTTTCTTT

clone_size: .
d_call: .
j_call: TRBJ2-2
v_call: TRBV15
cdr3_aa: CATSRDSNLGSGQGTGELFF
cdr3_nt: TGTGCCACCAGCAGAGATAGTAACTTGGGATCCGGGCAGGGCACCGGGGAGCTGTTTTTT

clone_size: .
d_call: .
j_call: TRBJ2-1
v_call: TRBV28
cdr3_aa: CASSPTSSYNEQFF
cdr3_nt: TGTGCCAGCAGCCCTACTTCGAGTTACAATGAGCAGTTCTTC

clone_size: .
d_call: TRBD2
j_call: TRBJ2-4
v_call: TRBV27
cdr3_aa: CASSSLSGIAKNIQYF
cdr3_nt: TGTGCCAGCAGTTCCCTTAGCGGGATAGCCAAAAACATTCAGTACTTC

clone_size: .
d_call: TRBD2
j_call: TRBJ2-7
v_call: TRBV28
cdr3_aa: CASSSPPGLAGVNSYEQYF
cdr3_nt: TGTGCCAGCAGTTCTCCGCCGGGACTAGCGGGAGTAAACTCCTACGAGCAGTACTTC

clone_size: .
d_call: TRBD2
j_call: TRBJ2-2
v_call: TRBV9
cdr3_aa: CASSVGSGTTGELFF
cdr3_nt: TGTGCCAGCAGCGTAGGTAGCGGGACCACCGGGGAGCTGTTTTTT

clone_size: .
d_call: .
j_call: TRBJ2-7
v_call: TRBV19
cdr3_aa: CASSPPGRDFYEQYF
cdr3_nt: TGTGCCAGTAGTCCCCCCGGGCGGGATTTCTACGAGCAGTACTTC

clone_size: once
d_call: TRBD2
j_call: TRBJ2-1
v_call: TRBV5-1
cdr3_aa: CASRVAGINEQFF
cdr3_nt: TGCGCCAGCAGGGTAGCGGGTATAAATGAGCAGTTCTTC

clone_size: few
d_call: .
j_call: TRBJ1-2
v_call: TRBV19
cdr3_aa: CASLPFFGKYGYTF
cdr3_nt: TGTGCCAGTCTTCCGTTTTTCGGGAAATATGGCTACACCTTC

clone_size: .
d_call: .
j_call: TRBJ1-5
v_call: TRBV14
cdr3_aa: CASSRGGWNQPQHF
cdr3_nt: TGTGCCAGCAGCCGGGGGGGGTGGAATCAGCCCCAGCATTTT